This TCR beta chain appears in the sequencing data of a study of T cell responses to AZD1222 COVID-19 vaccine. Study background: Second-dose intervals near 4 or 12 weeks were combined. General study results and limits: The peak T cell response came first, and repertoires were sampled only after it. Clonal diversity may have been underestimated in mostly white British donors.

Notes on this clone: Its antigen is unknown.

Sequencing used immunoSEQ multiplex PCR; TCRdb keeps in-frame clones, though not all of them. This sample has 250,000 or so clones, with over 85% found just once. J was trimmed by 7 bases and V by 3 bases; bases with no gene match: 5. CDR1 and CDR2 (germline): MNHEY, SVGEGT. This CDR3 has 14 amino acids. The chain employs TRBV6-2 or TRBV6-3 and TRBJ2-1, with 8 bases identical to TRBD2. The material was peripheral blood, obtained on day 0 of AZD1222 vaccination. The clonotype was recovered from an adult in good health. The CDR3 sequence is CASSYGVAGNEQFF. In DNA, the CDR3 is TGTGCCAGCAGTTATGGGGTAGCGGGGAATGAGCAGTTCTTC.